These T cell receptor beta chains were read from a single sample in a study of blood T cell repertoires in COVID-19. Assay: immunoSEQ multiplex PCR; the TCRdb copy retains only in-frame clones and omits some. The table lists 80,000 to 100,000 clones, 80% of them singletons. The sequencing input was peripheral blood. These receptors were obtained from a human donor in a cohort sampled during active COVID-19. The CDR3 runs from the conserved cysteine through the conserved F or W. The D gene is left open where the match is weak. Not every row has a clone size; where given, it reads once, few, many or a size class.

j_call	clone_size	v_call	d_call	cdr3_nt	cdr3_aa
TRBJ1-6	-	TRBV28	-	TGTGCCAGCAGTTTAAGTCAAAAGTCTGACAGGTCACCCCTCCACTTT	CASSLSQKSDRSPLHF
TRBJ1-4	-	TRBV28	-	TGTGCCAGTTCAGGGGCAGTACATGAAAAACTGTTTTTT	CASSGAVHEKLFF
TRBJ1-2	-	TRBV6-1	-	TGTGCCAGCAGTGAAGCGGAGGTTAGCGGCTACACCTTC	CASSEAEVSGYTF
TRBJ1-5	few	TRBV28	TRBD1	TGTGCCAGCAACATACAGGGGGCGCAGGGTCAGCCCCAGCATTTT	CASNIQGAQGQPQHF
TRBJ2-7	-	TRBV3-1/TRBV3-2	TRBD2	TGTGCCAGCAGCCGGACTAGCGCTGCCTACGAGCAGTACTTC	CASSRTSAAYEQYF
TRBJ2-7	-	TRBV10-3	TRBD2	TGTGCCGCCTCCGGGACTAGTCAAGTGCAGTACTTC	CAASGTSQVQYF
TRBJ1-1	-	TRBV11-2	-	TGTGCCAGCAGCGTTAGGGCGGGTCGGATTGGTACTGAAGCTTTCTTT	CASSVRAGRIGTEAFF
TRBJ2-1	-	TRBV18	-	TGTGCCAGCTCACGAAACGGGAACTATAGCCTCTTC	CASSRNGNYSLF
TRBJ1-4	-	TRBV3-1/TRBV3-2	-	TGTGCCAGCAGCCTCGAGGGACTCTCGAATGAAAAACTGTTTTTT	CASSLEGLSNEKLFF
TRBJ2-7	-	TRBV18	-	TGTGCCAGCTCACCAGGACAGCTCTACGAGCAGTACTTC	CASSPGQLYEQYF
TRBJ2-3	few	TRBV6-5	-	TGTGCCAGCAGACTCGGAGCGGCGGACACAGATACGCAGTATTTT	CASRLGAADTDTQYF
TRBJ2-7	-	TRBV7-8	-	TGTGCCAGCAGCTTCGAGGGCCCCTCCTACGAGCAGTACTTC	CASSFEGPSYEQYF
TRBJ1-5	-	TRBV2	-	TGTGCCAGCACCCTTTGGCCAGGGGAAAACAATCAGCCCCAGCATTTT	CASTLWPGENNQPQHF
TRBJ1-4	-	TRBV6-5	-	TGTGCCAGCAGTTACCGGGGGACTGAGGGTGAAAAACTGTTTTTT	CASSYRGTEGEKLFF
TRBJ1-2	-	TRBV28	TRBD1	TGTGCCAGCAGTTTGACGGGGACAGCCTATGGCTACACCTTC	CASSLTGTAYGYTF
TRBJ1-1	-	TRBV28	TRBD1	TGTGCCAGCAGTCCTTCCGGGACAGGGGTATTCATGAACACTGAAGCTTTCTTT	CASSPSGTGVFMNTEAFF
TRBJ1-1	-	TRBV19	-	TGTGCCAGTAGTATTGGGGGCTACACTGAAGCTTTCTTT	CASSIGGYTEAFF
TRBJ1-3	-	TRBV28	TRBD1	TGTGCCAGCGTCGAGGGGACAGGCGGAAACACCATATATTTT	CASVEGTGGNTIYF
TRBJ2-1	-	TRBV9	TRBD2	TGTGCCAGCAGCGTGGCCGGACTAGCGGGGTCCTCCTACAATGAGCAGTTCTTC	CASSVAGLAGSSYNEQFF
TRBJ2-1	-	TRBV5-1	TRBD2	TGCGCCCCCCGAGGGCTAGCGGGGTGTAGCTCCTACAATGAGCAGTTCTTC	CAPRGLAGCSSYNEQFF
TRBJ1-6	-	TRBV6-1	-	TGTGCCAGCAGTGATGGTCCAGGGCAAGGGCCACCCCTCCACTTT	CASSDGPGQGPPLHF
TRBJ2-2	-	TRBV10-1	-	TGCGCCAGCAGTGTAACGCCTGAGGGGGAGCTGTTTTTT	CASSVTPEGELFF
TRBJ2-1	-	TRBV5-1	-	TGCGCCAGCAGCTTGTCCCTCTATGAGCAGTTCTTC	CASSLSLYEQFF
TRBJ2-7	-	TRBV5-4	-	TGTGCCAGCAGCTTAGGTGCCGTCGGGGCCTACGAGCAGTACTTC	CASSLGAVGAYEQYF
TRBJ1-1	-	TRBV10-3	TRBD1	TGTGCCATCAGCCCGGGACAGGCGACGGGCACTGAAGCTTTCTTT	CAISPGQATGTEAFF
TRBJ2-1	-	TRBV3-1/TRBV3-2	TRBD1	TGTGCCAGCAGCCATGACAGGGGGCAAGGGGGCGCGTCCTACAATGAGCAGTTCTTC	CASSHDRGQGGASYNEQFF
TRBJ2-1	-	TRBV18	TRBD1	TGTGCCAGCTCTCCCGGGACAGGGGAGCATAGTGAGCAGTTCTTC	CASSPGTGEHSEQFF
TRBJ2-7	-	TRBV2	TRBD1	TGTGCCAGCAGCGGGACAGGGTTCGGTGAGCAGTACTTC	CASSGTGFGEQYF
TRBJ2-2	-	TRBV9	-	TGTGCCAGCAGCGTAGCTATGGAGGGGGAGCTGTTTTTT	CASSVAMEGELFF
TRBJ2-1	-	TRBV7-9	TRBD1	TGTGCCAGCAGCTTAGGGGGACAGCTGACCTACAATGAGCAGTTCTTC	CASSLGGQLTYNEQFF
TRBJ2-1	-	TRBV7-8	TRBD1	TGTGCCAGCAGCCAACAGGGGGTCGTCCCCTACAATGAGCAGTTCTTC	CASSQQGVVPYNEQFF
TRBJ2-2	once	TRBV7-9	-	TGTGCCAGCAGCTTAGGACAGACGAACACCGGGGAGCTGTTTTTT	CASSLGQTNTGELFF
TRBJ2-3	-	TRBV7-9	TRBD2	TGTGCCAGCAGCGTAGCGGGGGGTAAAGATACGCAGTATTTT	CASSVAGGKDTQYF
TRBJ2-1	few	TRBV5-1	-	TGCGCCAGCAGCCCCCCAGACAGCAATGAGCAGTTCTTC	CASSPPDSNEQFF
TRBJ2-6	-	TRBV5-4	TRBD2	TGTGCCAGCAGCCCGGTAACCGGGACTAGTGGGGCCAACGTCCTGACTTTC	CASSPVTGTSGANVLTF
TRBJ2-7	-	TRBV18	TRBD2	TGTGCCAGCTCAGCGACTAGCGGGTTTGGGGAGCAGTACTTC	CASSATSGFGEQYF
TRBJ2-1	-	TRBV28	-	TGTGCCAGCAGTTTATCTTTTCGGGGAAACGAGCAGTTCTTC	CASSLSFRGNEQFF
TRBJ1-1	-	TRBV2	-	TGTGCCAGCAGGCTGGGCCCCAAGGTCGAAGCTTTCTTT	CASRLGPKVEAFF
TRBJ2-1	few	TRBV5-1	TRBD2	TGCGCCAGCAGCTTGGTGGCTAGCGGATCCTACAATGAGCAGTTCTTC	CASSLVASGSYNEQFF
TRBJ1-3	-	TRBV12-3/TRBV12-4	TRBD1	TGTGCCAGCAGCTCGGACAGGGTAAACACCATATATTTT	CASSSDRVNTIYF
TRBJ2-3	-	TRBV30	-	TGTGCCTGGGGCTACACAGATACGCAGTATTTT	CAWGYTDTQYF
TRBJ2-4	-	TRBV9	TRBD1	TGTGCCAGCAGCGTACGTGGGGACCCGTGGGACAGGGCCAAAAACATTCAGTACTTC	CASSVRGDPWDRAKNIQYF
TRBJ2-5	-	TRBV6-2/TRBV6-3	-	TGTGCCAGCAGCCCTACGGGAGCTAAGACCCAGTACTTC	CASSPTGAKTQYF
TRBJ1-1	-	TRBV5-8	-	TGTGCCAGCAGCTTTACTACAGGGATGCCGAACACTGAAGCTTTCTTT	CASSFTTGMPNTEAFF
TRBJ2-7	-	TRBV10-3	-	TGTGCCATCTCAGGACAGAGCTCCTACGAGCAGTACTTC	CAISGQSSYEQYF
TRBJ2-1	-	TRBV4-1	-	TGCGCCAGCGCGCCTAGGGTGCGGGGGCTCTACAATGAGCAGTTCTTC	CASAPRVRGLYNEQFF
TRBJ1-3	-	TRBV5-1	-	TGCGCCAGCAGCTCGGACGGGAGCTCTGGAAACACCATATATTTT	CASSSDGSSGNTIYF
TRBJ1-3	-	TRBV7-9	-	TGTGCCAGCAGCTCCAACCGCAGGGCCTCTGGAAACACCATATATTTT	CASSSNRRASGNTIYF
TRBJ2-7	-	TRBV18	-	TGTGCCAGCTCACCATCAGCGAGTTTCGGATCATACGAGCAGTACTTC	CASSPSASFGSYEQYF